The clone carrying this T cell receptor beta chain was seen many times. Its antigen remains unidentified. This sample is part of a study of T cells in Graves' hyperthyroidism and ophthalmopathy. Whole-study findings and limits: Blood shared most expanded thyroid clonotypes above 0.001.

Germline values: CDR1 SGHTA, CDR2 FQGTGA. This CDR3 has 13 amino acids. Between the trimmed V and J ends, which lost 5 bases and 3 bases, there was a span of 10 bases. There were TCR beta CDR3 regions amplified from RNA transcripts. The HTBI primer set served for first-round RT-PCR of the TCR CDR3. TCRdb reanalysed the multiplex PCR reads using MiXCR and keeps one entry per CDR3 protein. This sample has roughly 350,000 distinct CDR3 sequences, with approximately 15% found just once. Patients were excluded for uncontrolled infection, other autoimmune disease, pregnancy or lactation. The receptor's source is a woman aged 25 to 45 with Graves' hyperthyroidism. Sequenced sample: blood. V is TRBV7-3 and J is TRBJ2-5, with unresolved D. CDR3 protein: CASSKSAEETQYF. CDR3 coding DNA: TGTGCCAGCAGCAAGTCGGCGGAAGAGACCCAGTACTTC. Using reference TRBV7-3 and TRBJ2-5 for the parts outside the CDR3, the full variable domain is GAGVSQTPSNKVTEKGKYVELRCDPISGHTALYWYRQSLGQGPEFLIYFQGTGAADDSGLPNDRFFAVRPEGSVSTLKIQRTERGDSAVYLCASSKSAEETQYFGPGTRLLVL.